Below are 21 T cell receptor beta chains sequenced from a single sample in a study of blood T cell repertoires in COVID-19. The protocol was immunoSEQ multiplex PCR, while the TCRdb copy is restricted to in-frame clones and leaves out a portion. The repertoire consists of just over 300,000 clones, with approximately 90% occurring once and the leading ten covering about 4%. Sequenced sample: PBMCs or T cells enriched from blood (not recorded which). The receptors shown here come from a man aged 25 to 45 who had recovered from COVID-19.

The chain uses TRBV5-1 and TRBJ1-1, with D unresolved. In germline, CDR1 is SGHRS, CDR2 YFSETQ. The CDR3 covers 13 residues. V was cut by 1 base and J by 10 bases, with 14 bases left in between. The chain's CDR3 is CASSLPDSRGAFF. As DNA, the CDR3 is TGCGCCAGCAGCTTGCCGGACTCTCGGGGAGCTTTCTTT.

This sequence joins TRBV11-3 and TRBJ2-2, with TRBD2 matching over 13 bases. CDR3 length: 16 residues. Germline CDR1 SGHNT, CDR2 YENEEA. Trimming at V came to 5 bases and at J to 7 bases, leaving 7 bases not matched to a gene. CDR3 DNA: TGTGCCAGCAGCCTCGGACTAGCGGGAGTGGGCGGGGAGCTGTTTTTT. It encodes CASSLGLAGVGGELFF.

V gene TRBV25-1 combines with J gene TRBJ2-1; 8 bases map to TRBD1. The trim removed 2 bases at V and 6 bases at J, leaving 9 bases unmatched. CDR1 is MGHDK, CDR2 SYGVNS, per germline. This CDR3 is 16 amino acids long. The CDR3 sequence: CASSEPDREAINEQFF. CDR3 in DNA: TGTGCCAGCAGTGAACCGGACAGGGAGGCGATCAATGAGCAGTTCTTC.

The rearrangement uses TRBV2 and TRBJ2-1; tentatively, D is TRBD1 (5 bases). V lost 7 bases and J lost 3, with 13 bases in between. CDR3 size: 14 residues. Germline values: CDR1 SNHLY, CDR2 FYNNEI. The CDR3 protein is CASNMNRNYNEQFF. The CDR3 bases are TGTGCCAGCAATATGAACAGGAACTACAATGAGCAGTTCTTC.

This chain connects TRBV6-5 to TRBJ2-3; 9 bases match TRBD2. Germline V gene sequence: CDR1 MNHEY, CDR2 SVGAGI. Trimming cost V 0 bases and J 6 bases; bases outside gene matches: 7. The CDR3 has 16 residues. The CDR3 DNA is TGTGCCAGCAGTTACTCGTGGCGGGGGGGCCCGGATACGCAGTATTTT. This sequence encodes CASSYSWRGGPDTQYF.

The chain joins TRBV11-2 to TRBJ1-1, with TRBD1 as a possible D gene (5 bases). CDR3 length equals 13 residues. CDR1 is SGHAT and CDR2 is FQNNGV in the germline V gene. The V gene lost 1 base and the J gene lost 6 bases, with 9 bases spanning the gap. The CDR3 coding sequence is TGTGCCAGCAGCTTAGTGGACAAGGCTGAAGCTTTCTTT. Its translation is CASSLVDKAEAFF. The full variable domain, completed using reference TRBV11-2 and TRBJ1-1, is EAGVAQSPRYKIIEKRQSVAFWCNPISGHATLYWYQQILGQGPKLLIQFQNNGVVDDSQLPKDRFSAERLKGVDSTLKIQPAKLEDSAVYLCASSLVDKAEAFFGQGTRLTVV.

The gene calls are TRBV20-1 and TRBJ2-3, with 8 positions matching TRBD2. The CDR3 spans 11 residues. After removal of 8 bases from V and 3 bases from J, the junction contained 1 base not matched to a gene. Per the germline V gene, CDR1 is DFQATT and CDR2 is SNEGSKA (reference sequence). The CDR3 nucleotides are TGCAGTATAGCGGGAACAGATACGCAGTATTTT. Amino acid sequence: CSIAGTDTQYF.

The V gene is TRBV5-6, the J gene TRBJ1-1, with D maybe TRBD1 (6 bases). V was pared by 0 bases and J by 7 bases, with 10 bases between. The CDR3 loop spans 13 amino acids. Germline assignment: CDR1 SGHDT and CDR2 YYEEEE. The CDR3 here is CASSLVSGDEAFF. Here the CDR3 DNA reads TGTGCCAGCAGCTTGGTCTCAGGGGATGAAGCTTTCTTT.

J is TRBJ2-7 and V is TRBV19; D not certain. Trimming removed 5 bases from V and 7 bases from J, with 12 bases in between. This CDR3 is built from 12 residues. From germline, CDR1 is LNHDA and CDR2 SQIVND (reference sequence). DNA for the CDR3: TGTGCCAGTAGTCCGGCTTCGAGGGAGCAGTACTTC. It yields the protein CASSPASREQYF. Supplemented by reference TRBV19 and TRBJ2-7, the full variable domain reads DGGITQSPKYLFRKEGQNVTLSCEQNLNHDAMYWYRQDPGQGLRLIYYSQIVNDFQKGDIAEGYSVSREKKESFPLTVTSAQKNPTAFYLCASSPASREQYFGPGTRLTVT.

About this clone itself: One end of the junction varies from germline; a read error may be responsible. V gene TRBV2 combines with J gene TRBJ2-1, with 7 nucleotides matching TRBD2. The length of the CDR3 is 15 residues. Germline V gives CDR1 SNHLY, CDR2 FYNNEI. Here the CDR3 reads CASREGRVTYNEQFF. DNA for the CDR3: TGTGCCAGCAGGGAAGGGAGGGTGACCTACAATGAGCAGTTCTTC. The variable domain in full, with the rest retrieved from reference TRBV2 and TRBJ2-1, is EPEVTQTPSHQVTQMGQEVILRCVPISNHLYFYWYRQILGQKVEFLVSFYNNEISEKSEIFDDQFSVERPDGSNFTLKIRSTKLEDSAMYFCASREGRVTYNEQFFGPGTRLTVL.

The gene calls are TRBV18 and TRBJ2-1; D unresolved. V lost 3 bases and J 6 bases, leaving 9 bases between the germline ends. This CDR3 has 13 residues. CDR1 KGHSH and CDR2 LQKENI come from the germline V gene. Written as DNA, the CDR3 is TGTGCCAGCTCACCCCTCAGTGCCAATGAGCAGTTCTTC. It is translated as CASSPLSANEQFF. The full variable domain, completed using reference TRBV18 and TRBJ2-1, is NAGVMQNPRHLVRRRGQEARLRCSPMKGHSHVYWYRQLPEEGLKFMVYLQKENIIDESGMPKERFSAEFPKEGPSILRIQQVVRGDSAAYFCASSPLSANEQFFGPGTRLTVL.

The chain carries TRBV5-1 and TRBJ2-1, with 12 nucleotides matching TRBD1. The germline CDR1 and CDR2 sequences are SGHRS and YFSETQ. J lost 0 bases, V lost 4 bases, and 8 bases had no gene match. The CDR3 is 18 amino acids. The CDR3 reads CASSLGTGGLSSYNEQFF. The CDR3 DNA reads as TGCGCCAGCAGCCTCGGGACAGGGGGCTTGAGCTCCTACAATGAGCAGTTCTTC.

The chain recombines TRBV4-2 with TRBJ2-5, with TRBD1 matching 11 bases. Germline trimming cut 0 bases from V and 1 base from J; bases unmatched to any gene: 10. Germline V CDR1 and CDR2: LGHNA, YNFKEQ. This CDR3 spans 19 amino acids. The CDR3 bases are TGTGCCAGCAGCCAAGACCATGAAACCGGGACAGGGGGCCAAGAGACCCAGTACTTC. As protein: CASSQDHETGTGGQETQYF.

The V gene is TRBV29-1, the J gene TRBJ1-4, with D possibly matching TRBD1 (5 bases). The V gene lost 4 bases and the J gene lost 3 bases, with 9 bases spanning the gap. The CDR3 sequence is 13 residues long. Germline V gene data show CDR1 as SQVTM and CDR2 as ANQGSEA. The CDR3 DNA reads as TGCAGCGTTGGACAGCCTTCTAATGAAAAACTGTTTTTT. It yields the protein CSVGQPSNEKLFF. The full variable domain, rest sourced from reference TRBV29-1 and TRBJ1-4, is SAVISQKPSRDICQRGTSLTIQCQVDSQVTMMFWYRQQPGQSLTLIATANQGSEATYESGFVIDKFPISRPNLTFSTLTVSNMSPEDSSIYLCSVGQPSNEKLFFGSGTQLSVL.

The V and J genes are TRBV6-5 and TRBJ2-4; no definite D call. V lost 5 bases to trimming and J lost 7 bases, with 9 bases between them. In germline, CDR1 is MNHEY, CDR2 SVGAGI. This CDR3 contains 12 residues. CDR3 sequence reads: CASSTVENIQYF. DNA of the CDR3: TGTGCCAGCAGTACCGTTGAGAACATTCAGTACTTC.

V is TRBV24-1 and J is TRBJ2-5; D remains unclear. This CDR3 region has 14 residues. Trimming pared 4 bases from V and 5 bases from J, leaving 13 bases between. Germline CDR1 and CDR2: KGHDR and SFDVKD. The CDR3 region is CATSDPDPGETQYF. The CDR3 coding sequence is TGTGCCACCAGTGACCCAGATCCCGGGGAGACCCAGTACTTC.

This sequence joins TRBV2 and TRBJ2-7; 9 nucleotides agree with TRBD2. From germline, CDR1 is SNHLY and CDR2 FYNNEI. The CDR3 runs to 15 residues. After removal of 1 base from V and 1 base from J, the junction contained 2 bases not matched to a gene. Written as DNA, the CDR3 is TGTGCCAGCAGTGAAGGGCTAGCGGGATCCTACGAGCAGTACTTC. Amino acid sequence: CASSEGLAGSYEQYF.

Here the CDR3 reads CASSPRTSGEKETQYF. The DNA for the CDR3 is TGTGCCAGCAGCCCACGGACTAGCGGGGAAAAAGAGACCCAGTACTTC. V and J are TRBV9 and TRBJ2-5; 12 nucleotides agree with TRBD2. CDR3 length: 16 amino acids. CDR1 is SGDLS and CDR2 is YYNGEE in the germline V gene. The junction had 7 bases not matched to a gene; V was cut back by 4 bases and J by 3 bases.

This clone has a single count. The chain is built from TRBV19 and TRBJ2-1; D possibly corresponds to TRBD2 (6 bases). The CDR3 covers 17 residues. The germline V and J ends were trimmed by 3 bases and 6 bases, with 21 bases remaining between them. The germline gives CDR1 LNHDA, CDR2 SQIVND (reference sequence). As DNA, the CDR3 is TGTGCCAGTAGTATGCCCCCCGGGCGACTAGTCGGCAATGAGCAGTTCTTC. The encoded protein is CASSMPPGRLVGNEQFF.

This clone was observed a handful of times. The V call is TRBV2, the J call TRBJ2-2, with 9 bases that match TRBD2. Germline CDR1 and CDR2: SNHLY and FYNNEI. CDR3 length: 16 amino acids. Germline trimming cut 7 bases from V and 5 bases from J; bases unmatched to any gene: 11. The CDR3: CASIPNPSGGTGELFF. In DNA, the CDR3 is TGTGCCAGCATCCCCAACCCCAGCGGGGGGACCGGGGAGCTGTTTTTT.

This clone was found once. The CDR3 here is CAGAGGEGNEQFF. Written as DNA, the CDR3 is TGTGCCGGAGCCGGGGGGGAAGGGAATGAGCAGTTCTTC. The chain uses TRBV12-3 or TRBV12-4 and TRBJ2-1, with 8 bases aligning to TRBD2. Trimming removed 11 bases from V and 7 bases from J; junction bases left unmatched: 10. CDR3 length: 13 amino acids.